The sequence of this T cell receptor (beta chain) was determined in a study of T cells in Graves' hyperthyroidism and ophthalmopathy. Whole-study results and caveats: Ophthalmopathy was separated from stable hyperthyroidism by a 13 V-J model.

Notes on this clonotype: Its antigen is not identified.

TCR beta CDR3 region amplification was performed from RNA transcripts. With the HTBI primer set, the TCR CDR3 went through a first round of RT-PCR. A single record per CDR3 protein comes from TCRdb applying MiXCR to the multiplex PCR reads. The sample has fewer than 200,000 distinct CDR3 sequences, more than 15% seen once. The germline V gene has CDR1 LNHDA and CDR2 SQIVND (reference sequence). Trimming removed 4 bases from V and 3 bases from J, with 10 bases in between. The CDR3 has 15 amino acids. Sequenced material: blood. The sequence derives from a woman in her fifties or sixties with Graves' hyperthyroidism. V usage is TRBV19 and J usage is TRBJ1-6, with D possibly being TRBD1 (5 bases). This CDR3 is CASSNGAHYNSPLHF. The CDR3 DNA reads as TGTGCCAGTAGTAACGGGGCTCACTATAATTCACCCCTCCACTTT.